The table lists the clone carrying this T cell receptor beta chain with a count of one. The method was immunoSEQ multiplex PCR; TCRdb's version includes in-frame clones alone and lacks a portion of them. The sample lists under 400,000 clones; almost 90% were seen once. This sample is part of a study of blood T cell repertoires in COVID-19. In the study overall: COVID-19 samples collected from the United States, Italy and Spain covered acute and convalescent phases.

V lost 0 bases to trimming and J lost 2 bases, with 8 bases between them. The CDR3 is made up of 15 amino acids. Germline-derived CDR1 and CDR2 are KGHSH and LQKENI. Recruits, aged roughly 18 to 90 years, lived in about two dozen US areas. Donors were grouped by their self-reported clinical history. Up to 2 weeks before entering the study, exposed participants had met a COVID-19 case. The receptor's source is a woman in her thirties who had been exposed to COVID-19. Sequencing was carried out using PBMCs or T cells enriched from blood (not recorded which). V and J are TRBV18 and TRBJ1-3; D is perhaps TRBD1 (5 bases). The CDR3 sequence is CASSPPGRAGNTIYF. CDR3 in DNA: TGTGCCAGCTCACCACCGGGCAGGGCTGGAAACACCATATATTTT.